Included here is one T cell receptor beta chain sequence, with context. The DNA input per sorted-subset replicate PCR was 200 to 250 ng, corresponding to 30,000 or so T cell genomes. Repertoires were generated with immunoSEQ multiplex PCR, while TCRdb's copy carries only in-frame clones and drops some. The profile shows about 1.1 million clones, about four fifths of them singletons. This sample was taken from a study of shared clonotypes between healthy human individuals. The V gene lost 0 bases and the J gene lost 4 bases, with 13 bases spanning the gap. Germline-derived CDR1 and CDR2 are LGHNA and YNFKEQ. The CDR3 is made up of 15 amino acids.

V gene TRBV4-2 combines with J gene TRBJ2-7; D tentatively fits TRBD1 or TRBD2 (6 bases each). Input material: memory CD4+ T cells from PBMCs. Stated subset: CD45RA-negative fraction. The origin of this receptor is a man aged 18 to 30 in good health. Some clones in this sample may be carry-over from other donors' samples. CDR3 coding DNA: TGTGCCAGCAGCCAAGAAGAGGGGGGTGGGTACGAGCAGTACTTC. This translates into CASSQEEGGGYEQYF.